These 26 T cell receptor beta chains were sequenced from one sample in a study of T cells after yellow fever vaccination. TCRdb independently ran MiXCR on the 5' RACE reads; one entry per CDR3 protein. The data hold 360,000 or so distinct CDR3 sequences, with about 9.9% observed a single time. This material consisted of PBMCs, taken on the day of the first yellow fever vaccination. These receptors were collected from a man younger than 35 who received the YFV17D yellow fever vaccine.

The V gene is TRBV15, the J gene TRBJ2-5, with D hard to call. The CDR3 runs 15 residues. Looked up from germline, CDR1 is LNHNV and CDR2 is YYDKDF (reference sequence). Trimming cost V 0 bases and J 5 bases, with 13 bases left between them. The CDR3: CATSRDLGGSETQYF. DNA of the CDR3: TGTGCCACCAGCAGAGATTTAGGTGGTTCGGAGACCCAGTACTTC.

This clonotype came up a few times. The rearrangement uses TRBV6-1 and TRBJ2-7; D call uncertain. Deletions cut 7 bases from V and 0 bases from J, with 13 bases between. The CDR3 consists of 14 residues. In germline, CDR1 is MNHNS, CDR2 SASEGT. The CDR3 sequence: CASMSQASSYEQYV. CDR3 DNA: TGTGCCAGCATGTCCCAGGCGAGCTCCTACGAGCAGTACGTC.

This clonotype has only a few counts. V is TRBV7-9 and J is TRBJ2-1, with D possibly TRBD2 on 6 matching bases. The CDR3 has 13 residues. The germline CDR1 and CDR2 sequences are SEHNR and FQNEAQ (reference sequence). The V gene lost 5 bases and the J gene lost 8 bases, with 13 bases spanning the gap. DNA of the CDR3: TGTGCCAGCAGCGCCATGGGGGGACATGAGCAGTTCTTC. As protein: CASSAMGGHEQFF.

The rearrangement joins TRBV12-3 or TRBV12-4 to TRBJ2-3; tentative D call: TRBD1 (6 bases). CDR3 length equals 16 residues. The V gene lost 1 base and the J gene lost 2 bases, with 13 bases spanning the gap. The CDR3 spells CASSLDRRGHTDTQYF. CDR3 nucleotides: TGTGCCAGCAGTTTAGATCGCAGGGGACACACAGATACGCAGTATTTT.

This chain joins TRBV20-1 and TRBJ1-6; 7 nucleotides line up with TRBD1. The CDR3 contains 15 residues. Germline assignment: CDR1 DFQATT and CDR2 SNEGSKA (reference sequence). V lost 0 bases, J lost 7 bases, and 6 bases stayed unmatched. The CDR3 region is CSARDVSGGNSPLHF. The CDR3 nucleotides read TGCAGTGCTAGAGATGTGTCAGGGGGAAATTCACCCCTCCACTTT.

The chain is built from TRBV5-1 and TRBJ2-5; D may match TRBD1 or TRBD2 (5 bases each). Germline loops: CDR1 SGHRS, CDR2 YFSETQ. This CDR3 contains 14 residues. Trimming left V 4 bases short and J 7 bases short, with 17 bases between. The CDR3 sequence is CASSEGPSEWTQYF. The CDR3 coding sequence is TGCGCCAGCAGCGAGGGACCTTCGGAATGGACCCAGTACTTC.

A few counts support this clonotype. The chain uses TRBV3-1 and TRBJ1-1; D possibly corresponds to TRBD1 (5 bases). CDR1 is LGHDT, CDR2 YNNKEL, per germline (reference sequence). The CDR3 sequence is 15 residues long. With 3 bases removed from V and 2 bases from J, the gap between germline ends came to 13 bases. CDR3 in amino acids: CASSHLDSQNTEAFF. CDR3 nucleotide sequence: TGTGCCAGCAGCCACTTAGACAGCCAAAACACTGAAGCTTTCTTT.

The V and J genes are TRBV28 and TRBJ1-2; perhaps TRBD1 as D (5 bases). The CDR3 length is 17 residues. V was pared by 1 base and J by 2 bases, with 17 bases between. Germline CDR1 is MDHEN and CDR2 is SYDVKM. DNA for the CDR3: TGTGCCAGCAGTTTATTCCCCACCAGGGCCCTAAACTATGGCTACACCTTC. It yields the protein CASSLFPTRALNYGYTF.

The chain joins TRBV10-3 to TRBJ2-7; 8 bases agree with TRBD1. This CDR3 is built from 15 residues. Germline V gene sequence: CDR1 ENHRY, CDR2 SYGVKD. The trim removed 4 bases at V and 4 bases at J, leaving 9 bases unmatched. The chain's CDR3 is CAISGGDRLLYEQYV. CDR3 DNA sequence: TGTGCCATCAGTGGGGGGGACAGGTTACTGTACGAGCAGTACGTC.

This sequence joins TRBV12-3 or TRBV12-4 and TRBJ2-4, with D hard to call. This CDR3 comprises 14 residues. The ends were cut back, 8 bases at V and 0 bases at J, with 11 bases in the middle. This CDR3 reads CASRRSAAKNIQYF. In DNA form, the CDR3 reads TGTGCCAGCCGGCGGTCTGCAGCCAAAAACATTCAGTACTTC.

The CDR3: CASSVERETGNTIYF. The CDR3 bases are TGTGCCAGCAGCGTAGAGCGAGAAACTGGAAACACCATATATTTT. The rearrangement joins TRBV9 to TRBJ1-3; D remains unclear. The ends were cut back, 0 bases at V and 2 bases at J, with 9 bases in the middle. The CDR3 sequence is 15 residues long. The germline V gene encodes CDR1 SGDLS and CDR2 YYNGEE. The variable domain in full, completed from reference TRBV9 and TRBJ1-3, reads DSGVTQTPKHLITATGQRVTLRCSPRSGDLSVYWYQQSLDQGLQFLIQYYNGEERAKGNILERFSAQQFPDLHSELNLSSLELGDSALYFCASSVERETGNTIYFGEGSWLTVV.

This clonotype has at least ten counts. V is TRBV6-2 or TRBV6-3 and J is TRBJ2-1; 9 bases fit TRBD2. V lost 2 bases and J lost 3; bases outside the gene matches: 2. The CDR3 is made up of 15 amino acids. The germline gives CDR1 MNHEY, CDR2 SVGEGT. The CDR3 here is CASSYAGGIYNEQFF. DNA of the CDR3: TGTGCCAGCAGTTACGCGGGGGGGATCTACAATGAGCAGTTCTTC.

This clonotype came up a few times. The chain recombines TRBV20-1 with TRBJ2-3; D gene uncertain. CDR3 length: 13 amino acids. Between the trimmed V and J ends, which lost 0 bases and 4 bases, there was a span of 8 bases. The germline gives CDR1 DFQATT, CDR2 SNEGSKA (reference sequence). The CDR3 loop is CSARERISDTQYF. CDR3 DNA: TGCAGTGCTAGAGAACGCATATCAGATACGCAGTATTTT.

This clonotype was observed a few times. DNA for the CDR3: TGTGCCAGCAGCAACACCCCCGACAGGGGGAGGAACACCGGGGAGCTGTTTTTT. Translation: CASSNTPDRGRNTGELFF. This chain uses TRBV21-1 with TRBJ2-2; the D call TRBD1 from the table was never checked on the DNA. TRBV21-1 is a pseudogene segment. The CDR3 has 18 amino acids.

This clonotype has a handful of counts. The chain recombines TRBV10-3 with TRBJ1-1; TRBD1 agrees at 8 bases. The germline V gene has CDR1 ENHRY and CDR2 SYGVKD. CDR3 length equals 15 residues. J lost 1 base, V lost 4 bases, and 5 bases had no gene match. The CDR3 spells CAISVTGAKNTEAFF. The DNA of the CDR3 is TGTGCCATCAGTGTGACAGGGGCGAAGAACACTGAAGCTTTCTTT.

Written as DNA, the CDR3 is TGTGCCAGCAGCCGAGGGGTGGACTCTTACACCGGGGAGCTGTTTTTT. It specifies CASSRGVDSYTGELFF. The chain is built from TRBV4-2 and TRBJ2-2; the D call may be TRBD1 or TRBD2 (5 bases each). Germline V CDR1 and CDR2: LGHNA, YNFKEQ. The CDR3 is 16 amino acids. V was shortened by 4 bases and J by 3 bases, with 15 bases between the two germline ends.

This clonotype was seen only a few times. V is TRBV11-2 and J is TRBJ2-2; D unclear. With 5 bases removed from V and 3 bases from J, the gap between germline ends came to 16 bases. The germline V gene encodes CDR1 SGHAT and CDR2 FQNNGV. The CDR3 length is 16 residues. The CDR3: CASSAMWQVDTGELFF. Written as DNA, the CDR3 is TGTGCCAGCAGCGCCATGTGGCAGGTCGACACCGGGGAGCTGTTTTTT.

In its sample, this clonotype was seen a few times. This chain links TRBV28 with TRBJ2-3; TRBD1 might be the D (5 bases). The CDR3 consists of 15 residues. CDR1 is MDHEN and CDR2 is SYDVKM in the germline V gene. V shed 5 bases and J shed 0 bases, with 12 bases lying between them. The CDR3 protein is CASSGASRSTDTQYF. In nucleotides, the CDR3 is TGTGCCAGCAGTGGGGCGAGTAGGAGCACAGATACGCAGTATTTT.

The chain recombines TRBV25-1 with TRBJ1-6; D gene uncertain. Trimming left V 4 bases short and J 0 bases short, with 4 bases between. The CDR3 is 14 residues long. From germline, CDR1 is MGHDK and CDR2 SYGVNS. The CDR3, as DNA: TGTGCCAGCAGTGCGAGCTCCTATAATTCACCCCTCCACTTT. Translation: CASSASSYNSPLHF. The full variable domain, with the rest looked up from reference TRBV25-1 and TRBJ1-6, is EADIYQTPRYLVIGTGKKITLECSQTMGHDKMYWYQQDPGMELHLIHYSYGVNSTEKGDLSSESTVSRIRTEHFPLTLESARPSHTSQYLCASSASSYNSPLHFGNGTRLTVT.

The chain recombines TRBV6-6 with TRBJ2-2, with no clear D. The germline V gene encodes CDR1 MNHNY and CDR2 SVGAGI (reference sequence). The CDR3 consists of 13 residues. V was trimmed by 5 bases and J by 7 bases, leaving 11 bases between them. Written as DNA, the CDR3 is TGTGCCAGCAGTAGGATGCCGGGCGGGGAGCTGTTTTTT. Translated: CASSRMPGGELFF.

Only a few counts were recorded for this clonotype. This chain connects TRBV7-2 to TRBJ2-1, with 8 bases matching TRBD2. The junction had 5 bases not matched to a gene; V was cut back by 5 bases and J by 2 bases. The CDR3 runs to 15 residues. CDR1 is SGHTA and CDR2 is FQGNSA in the germline V gene. The CDR3 bases are TGTGCCAGCAGCCCCCTCGGGGGGGCCTACAATGAGCAGTTCTTC. Translated: CASSPLGGAYNEQFF.

The rearrangement uses TRBV12-3 or TRBV12-4 and TRBJ2-1; 8 bases are shared with TRBD2. This CDR3 spans 16 amino acids. V gave up 0 bases and J gave up 5 bases; unmatched junction bases: 6. CDR3 DNA sequence: TGTGCCAGCAGTTTAGCGACGGGGGGGGGACACAATGAGCAGTTCTTC. The encoded protein is CASSLATGGGHNEQFF.

This clonotype has a handful of counts. The V call is TRBV15, the J call TRBJ2-2; possible D gene TRBD1, 6 bases. Germline CDR1 and CDR2: LNHNV and YYDKDF (reference sequence). Deletions cut 9 bases from V and 2 bases from J, with 13 bases between. The CDR3 consists of 14 residues. The CDR3 DNA follows: TGTGCCACTAACCGGGACACAAACACCGGGGAGCTGTTTTTT. Translating it yields CATNRDTNTGELFF.

This clonotype was recorded a few times. This sequence joins TRBV6-1 and TRBJ1-6, with TRBD1 as a possible D gene (6 bases). CDR3 length equals 16 residues. The V gene's germline CDR1 is MNHNS and CDR2 SASEGT. Deletions cut 5 bases from V and 10 bases from J, with 21 bases between. The CDR3: CASSHSGGQGSSPLHF. In DNA form, the CDR3 reads TGTGCCAGCAGTCATAGTGGTGGGCAGGGGAGCTCACCCCTCCACTTT.

This clonotype occurred many times. The rearrangement links TRBV5-1 to TRBJ2-5; D unclear. Trimming left V 0 bases short and J 0 bases short, with 6 bases between. This CDR3 spans 14 amino acids. CDR1 is SGHRS and CDR2 is YFSETQ in the germline V gene. The CDR3 loop reads CASSLGVDQETQYF. In nucleotides, the CDR3 is TGCGCCAGCAGCTTGGGAGTCGACCAAGAGACCCAGTACTTC.

The chain combines TRBV5-1 with TRBJ2-7, with TRBD2 identical over 8 bases. Germline lookup yields CDR1 SGHRS and CDR2 YFSETQ. CDR3 length equals 17 residues. The ends lost 4 bases at V and 4 bases at J; junction bases unmatched: 16. The DNA of the CDR3 is TGCGCCAGCAGCCCGATCCTCGCGGGGGGCAATTGGTACGAGCAGTACTTC. Translation gives CASSPILAGGNWYEQYF.